A single TCR beta chain is shown here with its context. Its specificity is unknown. This sample is part of a study of breast tumors, draining lymph nodes, adjacent tissues. Notes on the study in general: Compared with lymph nodes, tumors were less diverse; compared with nontumor tissue, more. Compared with basal-like, luminal-like tumors shared significantly more repertoire with nontumor tissue.

The CDR3 is made up of 14 amino acids. Per germline, CDR1 SGDLS and CDR2 YYNGEE. V lost 3 bases and J 1 base, leaving 10 bases between the germline ends. The lymph nodes were axillary draining lymph nodes from breast cancer patients. TCRdb ran MiXCR on the multiplex PCR reads and lists one entry per CDR3 protein. In the table there are under 250,000 distinct CDR3 sequences, 32% of which are singletons. The specimen was axillary lymph node tissue. This sequence joins TRBV9 and TRBJ1-2; D uncertain. The sequence was obtained from a female donor with breast cancer. Some clones in this sample may be carry-over from other donors' samples. For the CDR3, the DNA is TGTGCCAGCAGCGCAGGAACCAGTAACTATGGCTACACCTTC. Protein: CASSAGTSNYGYTF.